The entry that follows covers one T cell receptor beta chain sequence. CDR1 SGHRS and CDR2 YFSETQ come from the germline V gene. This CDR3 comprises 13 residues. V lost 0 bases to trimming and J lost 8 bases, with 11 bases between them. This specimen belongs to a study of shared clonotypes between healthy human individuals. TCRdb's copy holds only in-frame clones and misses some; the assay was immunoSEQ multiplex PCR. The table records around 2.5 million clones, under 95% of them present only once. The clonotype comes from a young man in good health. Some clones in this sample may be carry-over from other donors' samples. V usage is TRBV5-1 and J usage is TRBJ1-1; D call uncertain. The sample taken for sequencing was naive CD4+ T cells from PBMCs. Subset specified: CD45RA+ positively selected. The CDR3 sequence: CASSLGATLEAFF. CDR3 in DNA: TGCGCCAGCAGCTTGGGGGCGACCCTCGAAGCTTTCTTT.